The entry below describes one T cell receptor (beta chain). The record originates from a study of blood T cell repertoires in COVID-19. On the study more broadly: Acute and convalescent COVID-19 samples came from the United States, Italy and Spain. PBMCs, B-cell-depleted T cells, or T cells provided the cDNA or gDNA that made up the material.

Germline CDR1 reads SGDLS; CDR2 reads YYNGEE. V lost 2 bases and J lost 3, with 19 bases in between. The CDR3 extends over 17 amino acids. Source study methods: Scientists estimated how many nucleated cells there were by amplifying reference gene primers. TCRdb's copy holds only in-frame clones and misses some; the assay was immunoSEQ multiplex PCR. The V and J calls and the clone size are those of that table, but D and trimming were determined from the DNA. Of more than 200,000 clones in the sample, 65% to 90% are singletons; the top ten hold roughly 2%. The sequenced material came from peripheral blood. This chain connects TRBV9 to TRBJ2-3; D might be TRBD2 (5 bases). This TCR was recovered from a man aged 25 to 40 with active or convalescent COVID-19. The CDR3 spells CASSVDRTGSRTDTQYF. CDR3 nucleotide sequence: TGTGCCAGCAGCGTGGACCGAACGGGGTCGAGGACAGATACGCAGTATTTT.